These T cell receptor beta chains were read from a single sample in a study of blood T cell repertoires in COVID-19. Clones were sequenced by immunoSEQ multiplex PCR, and TCRdb holds only the in-frame ones, with some missing. The data show about 230,000 clones, around 85% seen once. The material sequenced was peripheral blood. These receptor sequences come from an elderly woman with acute or convalescent COVID-19. Both conserved end residues are part of each CDR3. Each record gives: V gene, D gene, J gene, clone size, CDR3 DNA, CDR3 protein. The D gene is left open where the match is weak. Size is omitted from some rows. Given values are once, few, many or a class for expanded clones.

>TRBV3-1/TRBV3-2|-|TRBJ1-5|-
TGTGCCAGCAGCCAAGGGGGGCCGAATAGCAATCAGCCCCAGCATTTT
CASSQGGPNSNQPQHF
>TRBV5-1|-|TRBJ2-7|-
TGCGCCAGCAGCTTGGAACGGGGTTACGAGCAGTACTTC
CASSLERGYEQYF
>TRBV6-5|TRBD2|TRBJ2-1|-
TGTGCCAGCAGGGGACTAGCTACCCCACATGAGCAGTTCTTC
CASRGLATPHEQFF
>TRBV7-2|-|TRBJ1-2|-
TGTGCCAGCAGCATCTTGGGAGGGATCGGTGGCTACACCTTC
CASSILGGIGGYTF
>TRBV5-4|-|TRBJ2-1|-
TGTGCCAGCAGCTTGGGGGGAAGGGGGAAGGGAACTACGAATGAGCAGTTCTTC
CASSLGGRGKGTTNEQFF
>TRBV5-1|TRBD2|TRBJ2-3|-
TGCGCCAGCAGCTTGGCCAGCGGGGGGGGCGATACGCAGTATTTT
CASSLASGGGDTQYF
>TRBV4-2|TRBD2|TRBJ2-5|-
TGTGCCAGCAGCCAAGATGGCCCAGCGGGGGGCCGGGGTGAGACCCAGTACTTC
CASSQDGPAGGRGETQYF
>TRBV28|-|TRBJ2-3|once
TGTGCCAGCAGTACCCTAGCACCAGATACGCAGTATTTT
CASSTLAPDTQYF
>TRBV2|TRBD1|TRBJ1-5|-
TGTGCCAGCAGACCCGACAGGGGGAACAATCAGCCCCAGCATTTT
CASRPDRGNNQPQHF
>TRBV4-1|-|TRBJ1-1|-
TGCGCCAGCAGCCAAGGTAACAGCCTGATGAACACTGAAGCTTTCTTT
CASSQGNSLMNTEAFF
>TRBV7-6|TRBD2|TRBJ2-1|once
TGTGCCAGCAGCTCGTCTAGCGGGGGGGCTGGAAATGAGCAGTTCTTC
CASSSSSGGAGNEQFF
>TRBV6-2/TRBV6-3|-|TRBJ1-2|few
TGTGCCAGCAGTCTCCATAGGGGCCGCTACACCTTC
CASSLHRGRYTF
>TRBV12-3/TRBV12-4|-|TRBJ1-6|-
TGTGCAAGCAGTTTATCTGATAATTCACCCCTCCACTTT
CASSLSDNSPLHF
>TRBV7-3|-|TRBJ1-2|-
TGTGCCAGCAGCCCTGACAGCTCATTTAACTATGGCTACACCTTC
CASSPDSSFNYGYTF
>TRBV9|-|TRBJ2-1|once
TGTGCCAGCAGCGTAGAGGGGATTGGGGATGAGCAGTTCTTC
CASSVEGIGDEQFF
>TRBV5-6|-|TRBJ2-4|-
TGTGCCAGCAGCTTGAACGACATAGCCAAAAACATTCAGTACTTC
CASSLNDIAKNIQYF
>TRBV29-1|-|TRBJ1-5|-
TGCAGCGTTGTCCAGGGGCTAAATCAGCCCCAGCATTTT
CSVVQGLNQPQHF
>TRBV6-2/TRBV6-3|TRBD2|TRBJ2-7|-
TGTGCCAGCAGTTACCCGAGGACTAGCGGGACGGGAGAGCAGTACTTC
CASSYPRTSGTGEQYF
>TRBV6-4|TRBD1|TRBJ1-2|-
TGTGCCAGCAGTGACGGGACAGCCTTAGATGGCTACACCTTC
CASSDGTALDGYTF
>TRBV27|-|TRBJ2-1|-
TGTGCCAGCAGTCTTGGACAGAACTACAATGAGCAGTTCTTC
CASSLGQNYNEQFF
>TRBV7-6|-|TRBJ2-2|-
TGTGCCAGCAGCCCCCCGGCGGGGGCCACCGGGGAGCTGTTTTTT
CASSPPAGATGELFF
>TRBV4-1|TRBD1|TRBJ1-2|-
TGCGCCAGCAGCCTGGGACAGGGGCCCGCGGTCGGCTACACCTTC
CASSLGQGPAVGYTF
>TRBV25-1|-|TRBJ2-7|-
TGTGCCAGCAGCAGGGTTAGCAACGAGCAGTACTTC
CASSRVSNEQYF
>TRBV5-1|TRBD1|TRBJ2-1|-
TGCGCCAGCAGCTTGGACAGGGGTGAGCAGTTCTTC
CASSLDRGEQFF
>TRBV3-1/TRBV3-2|TRBD2|TRBJ2-2|-
TGTGCCAGCAGCCGGACTAGCTGGGACACCGGGGAGCTGTTTTTT
CASSRTSWDTGELFF
>TRBV6-5|TRBD1|TRBJ1-1|-
TGTGCCAGCACCCGACAGGGGATGAACACTGAAGCTTTCTTT
CASTRQGMNTEAFF
>TRBV19|-|TRBJ1-2|-
TGTGCCAGTACCCTCTCAGGGCGCAGCTATGGCTACACCTTC
CASTLSGRSYGYTF
>TRBV6-5|TRBD1|TRBJ1-1|-
TGTGCCAGCAGGCGGGGACAGGGGGGCACTGAAGCTTTCTTT
CASRRGQGGTEAFF
>TRBV5-1|TRBD1|TRBJ2-7|-
TGCGCCAGCAGCTTACAGGGGGCGATAAACGAGCAGTACTTC
CASSLQGAINEQYF
>TRBV5-1|TRBD2|TRBJ2-1|-
TGCGCCAGCAGCTTGTCTAGCGGGGGATACAATGAGCAGTTCTTC
CASSLSSGGYNEQFF
>TRBV19|-|TRBJ1-2|-
TGTGCCAGTAGTACTCCACAGGGAGGCTACACCTTC
CASSTPQGGYTF
>TRBV4-1|TRBD1|TRBJ2-3|few
TGCGCCAGCAGCCAAGTGACAGGGCTCCTTAGCACAGATACGCAGTATTTT
CASSQVTGLLSTDTQYF
>TRBV7-2|TRBD1|TRBJ2-7|-
TGTGCCAGCAGCTTCCAACCGGGACAGATCTTCGAGCAGTACTTC
CASSFQPGQIFEQYF
>TRBV7-2|TRBD2|TRBJ2-7|few
TGTGCCAGCAGCTTAGCGTCGGGGGGGGCCGGCTACGAGCAGTACTTC
CASSLASGGAGYEQYF
>TRBV20-1|-|TRBJ1-2|-
TGCAGTGCTAGTACAGGGCGCTATGGCTACACCTTC
CSASTGRYGYTF
>TRBV29-1|-|TRBJ1-4|-
TGCAGCGTTGATTTGGCAGGAACTGAAAAACTGTTTTTT
CSVDLAGTEKLFF
>TRBV28|-|TRBJ1-2|once
TGTGCCAGCAGTGTACACTCCGCGGCTAACTATGGCTACACCTTC
CASSVHSAANYGYTF
>TRBV7-8|-|TRBJ1-2|-
TGTGCCAGCAGCATGCACAGGGCCAGCTACACCTTC
CASSMHRASYTF
>TRBV6-5|TRBD2|TRBJ2-1|-
TGTGCCAGCATCCCTGCGGGAGGGCCCTACAATGAGCAGTTCTTC
CASIPAGGPYNEQFF
>TRBV3-1/TRBV3-2|-|TRBJ1-6|-
TGTGCCAGCAGCGGCACCCTCCCAAATTCACCCCTCCACTTT
CASSGTLPNSPLHF
>TRBV5-4|TRBD2|TRBJ2-3|-
TGTGCCAGCTCCCCGGGGGGGGGCTCGGGGGATACGCAGTATTTT
CASSPGGGSGDTQYF
>TRBV3-1/TRBV3-2|-|TRBJ1-6|-
TGTGCCAGCACCTTCCAATCGGGGAATTCACCCCTCCACTTT
CASTFQSGNSPLHF
>TRBV6-5|-|TRBJ1-4|-
TGTGCCAGCAGTTACCATAATGAAAAACTGTTTTTT
CASSYHNEKLFF
>TRBV7-8|TRBD2|TRBJ2-3|-
TGTGCCAGCAGCTTAGTGTTGCGGGAGGTAACAGATACGCAGTATTTT
CASSLVLREVTDTQYF
>TRBV18|-|TRBJ2-3|-
TGTGCCAGCTCACCTGACAGAAGAAGCACAGATACGCAGTATTTT
CASSPDRRSTDTQYF
>TRBV7-2|-|TRBJ2-3|-
TGTGCCAGCAGCCGCAGCGGGCGAAGCACAGATACGCAGTATTTT
CASSRSGRSTDTQYF
>TRBV10-3|-|TRBJ1-1|-
TGTGCCATCAGTCCTACATCGCGCGGCAGGAACACTGAAGCTTTCTTT
CAISPTSRGRNTEAFF
>TRBV5-1|-|TRBJ2-7|-
TGCGCCAGCAGCTTGCTAGGGCGGGGCTACGAGCAGTACTTC
CASSLLGRGYEQYF
>TRBV4-1|-|TRBJ1-6|-
TGCGCCAGCAGCCCCCGACAGAGCACCAATTCACCCCTCCACTTT
CASSPRQSTNSPLHF
>TRBV27|TRBD1|TRBJ1-6|-
TGTGCCAGCAGCCCGGTCGGGGACAGACGAAATTCACCCCTCCACTTT
CASSPVGDRRNSPLHF
>TRBV5-4|TRBD1|TRBJ1-1|-
TGTGCCAGCAGCGCTGACAGGGGAGCGGCTTTCTTT
CASSADRGAAFF
>TRBV6-5|-|TRBJ1-1|-
TGTGCCAGCAGTTCTGGACAGACCCTGAACACTGAAGCTTTCTTT
CASSSGQTLNTEAFF
>TRBV27|-|TRBJ1-4|-
TGTGCCAGCAGTCTTAGCAAGGTATCCGAAAAACTGTTTTTT
CASSLSKVSEKLFF
>TRBV5-1|-|TRBJ2-7|-
TGCGCCAGCAGCTTGGCCGGCGGGTTCTACTACGAGCAGTACTTC
CASSLAGGFYYEQYF